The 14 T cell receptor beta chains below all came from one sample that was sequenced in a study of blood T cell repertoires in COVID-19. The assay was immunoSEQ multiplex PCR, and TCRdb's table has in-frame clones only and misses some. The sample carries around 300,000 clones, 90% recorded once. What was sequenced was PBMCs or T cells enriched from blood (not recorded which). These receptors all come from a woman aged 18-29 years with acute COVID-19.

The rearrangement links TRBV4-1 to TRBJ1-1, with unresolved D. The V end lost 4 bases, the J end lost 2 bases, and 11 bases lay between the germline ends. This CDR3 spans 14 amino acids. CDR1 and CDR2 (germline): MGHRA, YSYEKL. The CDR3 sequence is CASSRTGSNTEAFF. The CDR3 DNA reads TGCGCCAGCAGCCGCACGGGGAGTAACACTGAAGCTTTCTTT.

The CDR3 DNA reads TGTGCCAGCAGCCGCTATGGACTAGCGGGTGGAGATACGCAGTATTTT. This translates into CASSRYGLAGGDTQYF. J is TRBJ2-3 and V is TRBV3-1 (or the pseudogene TRBV3-2), with 11 bases that match TRBD2. This CDR3 spans 16 amino acids. CDR1 and CDR2 from the germline V gene are LGHDT and YNNKEL (reference sequence). Trimming at V came to 4 bases and at J to 5 bases, leaving 8 bases not matched to a gene.

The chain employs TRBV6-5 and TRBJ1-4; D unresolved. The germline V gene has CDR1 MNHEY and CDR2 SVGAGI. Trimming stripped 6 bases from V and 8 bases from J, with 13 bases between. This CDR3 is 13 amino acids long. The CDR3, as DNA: TGTGCCAGCAGCAACGAGGTTGGGGAAAAACTGTTTTTT. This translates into CASSNEVGEKLFF.

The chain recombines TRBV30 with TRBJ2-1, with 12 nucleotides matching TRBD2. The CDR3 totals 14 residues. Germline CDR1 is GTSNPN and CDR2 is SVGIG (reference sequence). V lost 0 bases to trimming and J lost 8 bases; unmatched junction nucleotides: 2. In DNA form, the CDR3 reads TGTGCCTGGAGTGTCCTAGCGGGGGGGGATGAGCAGTTCTTC. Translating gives CAWSVLAGGDEQFF.

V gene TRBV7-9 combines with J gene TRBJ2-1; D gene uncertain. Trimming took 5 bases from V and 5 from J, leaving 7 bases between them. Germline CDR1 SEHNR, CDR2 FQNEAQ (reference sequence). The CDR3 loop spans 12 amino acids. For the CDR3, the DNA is TGTGCCAGCAGCCCATCAAACAATGAGCAGTTCTTC. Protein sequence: CASSPSNNEQFF.

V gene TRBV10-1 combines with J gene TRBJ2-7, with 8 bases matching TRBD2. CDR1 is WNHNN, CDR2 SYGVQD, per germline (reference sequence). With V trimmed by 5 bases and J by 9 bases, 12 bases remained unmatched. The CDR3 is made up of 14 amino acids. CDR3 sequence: CASSHSGDVVGQYF. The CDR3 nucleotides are TGCGCCAGCAGTCATAGCGGGGACGTCGTTGGGCAGTACTTC.

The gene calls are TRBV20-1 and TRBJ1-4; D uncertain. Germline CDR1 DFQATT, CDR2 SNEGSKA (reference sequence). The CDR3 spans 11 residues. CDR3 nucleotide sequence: TGCGGGGTCTCGGACTCGTCGAGGCTGTTTTTT. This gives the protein CGVSDSSRLFF.

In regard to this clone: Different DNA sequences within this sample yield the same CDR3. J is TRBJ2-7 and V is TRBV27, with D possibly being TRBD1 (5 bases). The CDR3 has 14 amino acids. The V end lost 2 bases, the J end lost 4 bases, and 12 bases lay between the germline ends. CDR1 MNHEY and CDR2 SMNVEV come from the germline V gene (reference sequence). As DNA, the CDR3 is TGTGCCAGCAGTTTAGGCCAGGGTACATACGAGCAGTACTTC. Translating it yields CASSLGQGTYEQYF.

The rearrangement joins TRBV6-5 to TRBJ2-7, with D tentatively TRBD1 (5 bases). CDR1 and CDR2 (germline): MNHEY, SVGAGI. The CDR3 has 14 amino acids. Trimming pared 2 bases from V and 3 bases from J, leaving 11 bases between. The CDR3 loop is CASSYGQGNYEQYF. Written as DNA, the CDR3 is TGTGCCAGCAGTTACGGGCAGGGAAACTACGAGCAGTACTTC.

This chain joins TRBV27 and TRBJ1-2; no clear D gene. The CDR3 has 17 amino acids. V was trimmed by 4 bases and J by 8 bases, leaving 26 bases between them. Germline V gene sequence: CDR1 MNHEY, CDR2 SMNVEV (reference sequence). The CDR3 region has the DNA TGTGCCAGCAGTTCAATCCGTGGTGCGGCCCAAGGCTACGGCTACACCTTC. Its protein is CASSSIRGAAQGYGYTF.

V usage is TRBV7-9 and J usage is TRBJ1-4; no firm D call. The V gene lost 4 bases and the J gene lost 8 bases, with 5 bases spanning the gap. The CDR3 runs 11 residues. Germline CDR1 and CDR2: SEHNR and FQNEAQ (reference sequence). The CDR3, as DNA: TGTGCCAGCAGCTCCATGGAAAAACTGTTTTTT. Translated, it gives CASSSMEKLFF.

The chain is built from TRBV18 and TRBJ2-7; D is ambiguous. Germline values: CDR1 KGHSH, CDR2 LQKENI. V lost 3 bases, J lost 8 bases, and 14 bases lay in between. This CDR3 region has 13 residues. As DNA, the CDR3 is TGTGCCAGCTCACCCGTGGGCTATTTACAGCAGTACTTC. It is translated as CASSPVGYLQQYF.

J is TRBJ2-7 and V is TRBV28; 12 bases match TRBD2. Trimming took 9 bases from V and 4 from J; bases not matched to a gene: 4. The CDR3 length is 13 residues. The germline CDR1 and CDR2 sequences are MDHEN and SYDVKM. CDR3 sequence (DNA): TGTGCCAGTAGGACTAGCGGGACTTACGAGCAGTACTTC. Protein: CASRTSGTYEQYF.

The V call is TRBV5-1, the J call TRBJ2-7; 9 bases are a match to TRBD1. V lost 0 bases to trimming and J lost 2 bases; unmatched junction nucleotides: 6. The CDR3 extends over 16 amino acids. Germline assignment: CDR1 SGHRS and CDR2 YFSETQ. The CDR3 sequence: CASSLGARQGAYEQYF. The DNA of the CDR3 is TGCGCCAGCAGCTTGGGGGCGCGACAGGGGGCCTACGAGCAGTACTTC.